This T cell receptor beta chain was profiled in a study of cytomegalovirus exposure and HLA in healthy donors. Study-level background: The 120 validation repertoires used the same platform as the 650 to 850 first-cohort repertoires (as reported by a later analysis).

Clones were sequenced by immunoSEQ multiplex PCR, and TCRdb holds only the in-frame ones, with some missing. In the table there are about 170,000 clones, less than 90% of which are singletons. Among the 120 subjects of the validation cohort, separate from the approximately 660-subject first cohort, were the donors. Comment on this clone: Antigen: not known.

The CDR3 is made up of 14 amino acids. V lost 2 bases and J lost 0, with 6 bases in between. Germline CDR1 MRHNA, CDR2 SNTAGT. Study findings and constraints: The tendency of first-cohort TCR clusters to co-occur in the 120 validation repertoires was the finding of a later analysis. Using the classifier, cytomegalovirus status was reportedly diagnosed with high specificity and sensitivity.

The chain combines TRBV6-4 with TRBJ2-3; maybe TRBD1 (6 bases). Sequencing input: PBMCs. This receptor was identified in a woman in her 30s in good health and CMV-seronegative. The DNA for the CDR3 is TGTGCCAGCAGTGACGGACAGAGCACAGATACGCAGTATTTT. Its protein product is CASSDGQSTDTQYF.